The clone carrying this T cell receptor beta chain was seen ten or more times. Its specificity is unknown. These data are taken from a study of blood T cells in healthy people across ages. Study results and caveats: As age increased, TCR beta diversity per million T cells fell in a roughly linear fashion.

There are 14 residues in the CDR3. Trimming took 8 bases from V and 2 from J, leaving 14 bases between them. Germline values: CDR1 MNHNY, CDR2 SVGAGI (reference sequence). Next came a second PCR, run for about 7 to 12 cycles, which used a sample-barcoded 5' primer along with a J-beta primer mix. TCRdb reprocessed the 5' RACE reads via MiXCR and lists one record per CDR3 protein. In the table there are 1.5 million or so distinct CDR3 sequences, 40% to 45% of which are singletons. Staff drew roughly 10 milliliters of peripheral blood from each donor. Each sample gave at least 6 million isolated PBMCs. This sequence was found in a woman between 18 and 29 years old in good health. The genes are TRBV6-6 and TRBJ2-3, with a weak D call TRBD2 (5 bases). What was sequenced was blood. The chain's CDR3 is CASCFGEPTDTQYF. The CDR3 DNA is TGTGCCAGCTGCTTTGGGGAGCCCACAGATACGCAGTATTTT.